The 27 T cell receptor beta chains below all came from one sample that was sequenced in a study of regulatory T cells in long-lasting Graves disease. Time point defined: newly diagnosed GD, antithyroid drugs for less than 3 months. The authors made the TCR library using RNA they extracted from PBMCs. Investigators prepared the TCR beta libraries by applying iRepertoire HTBI primers and Arm-PCR of CDR3 regions. In TCRdb, the multiplex PCR reads were re-called with MiXCR into one record per CDR3 protein. The profile covers about 500,000 distinct CDR3 sequences, with more than 10% appearing a single time and almost 9% taken by the ten largest. The sample also formed part of further work on T cells in Graves' hyperthyroidism and ophthalmopathy.

The material was peripheral blood mononuclear cells (PBMCs), obtained at new diagnosis, from a patient treated with antithyroid drugs. All receptors come from a woman between 25 and 40 years old with Graves disease.

This clonotype was seen ten or more times. The J gene is TRBJ2-7, the V gene TRBV29-1; 11 bases fit TRBD1. The V and J ends lost 6 bases and 5 bases, in that order; junction bases with no gene match: 15. The CDR3 is 16 amino acids. Germline V gene sequence: CDR1 SQVTM, CDR2 ANQGSEA. The CDR3 nucleotides are TGCAGCGTCGATCCAGCCCGGGACAGGGGGAGGAACGAGCAGTACTTC. It specifies CSVDPARDRGRNEQYF.

In its sample, this clonotype was seen a few times. This chain joins TRBV19 and TRBJ1-2, with D unresolved. Germline V gene data show CDR1 as LNHDA and CDR2 as SQIVND (reference sequence). This CDR3 comprises 12 residues. V was cut by 1 base and J by 9 bases, with 9 bases left in between. CDR3 nucleotides: TGTGCCAGTAGTATAGGTCCTGGGCGCTACACCTTC. This gives the protein CASSIGPGRYTF.

This clonotype has ten or more counts. The rearrangement joins TRBV20-1 to TRBJ1-1; D might be TRBD1 (6 bases). Trimming pared 0 bases from V and 0 bases from J, leaving 17 bases between. The CDR3 is 17 residues long. Germline V CDR1 and CDR2: DFQATT, SNEGSKA (reference sequence). CDR3: CSARDPRGFGMNTEAFF. CDR3 DNA sequence: TGCAGTGCTAGAGATCCGAGGGGGTTTGGCATGAACACTGAAGCTTTCTTT.

This clonotype was seen ten or more times. Germline and junction disagree at one end, which may indicate a read error. V and J are TRBV7-3 and TRBJ1-1, with D maybe TRBD1 (5 bases). The V gene's germline CDR1 is SGHTA and CDR2 FQGTGA. CDR3 length: 15 residues. CDR3 in amino acids: CTSSLDRGPSTEAFF. CDR3 in DNA: TGTACCAGCAGCTTAGACAGAGGACCTTCCACTGAAGCTTTCTTT.

This clonotype was observed at least ten times. The rearrangement joins TRBV5-1 to TRBJ1-2, with 9 bases identical to TRBD1. The V gene end was trimmed by 3 bases and the J gene end by 3 bases; junction bases not matched to a gene: 6. This CDR3 is 15 amino acids long. Per the germline V gene, CDR1 is SGHRS and CDR2 is YFSETQ. The CDR3 sequence is CASSSGQGNYYGYTF. CDR3 DNA sequence: TGCGCCAGCAGCTCGGGACAGGGAAACTACTATGGCTACACCTTC. Looking up the rest from reference TRBV5-1 and TRBJ1-2 gives the full variable domain: KAGVTQTPRYLIKTRGQQVTLSCSPISGHRSVSWYQQTPGQGLQFLFEYFSETQRNKGNFPGRFSGRQFSNSRSEMNVSTLELGDSALYLCASSSGQGNYYGYTFGSGTRLTVV.

This clonotype has a count of ten or more. V gene TRBV28 combines with J gene TRBJ2-1, with D perhaps TRBD2 (6 bases). This CDR3 is built from 14 residues. Per the germline V gene, CDR1 is MDHEN and CDR2 is SYDVKM. V was pared by 7 bases and J by 2 bases, with 12 bases between. The CDR3 here is CASIEGGPYNEQFF. DNA of the CDR3: TGTGCCAGCATTGAGGGAGGCCCCTACAATGAGCAGTTCTTC.

This clonotype was detected ten times or more. The chain combines TRBV18 with TRBJ1-6, with D possibly being TRBD1 (6 bases). Looked up from germline, CDR1 is KGHSH and CDR2 is LQKENI. The CDR3 consists of 14 residues. V was cut by 8 bases and J by 3 bases, with 11 bases left in between. The CDR3 here is CASSPDSYNSPLHF. CDR3 sequence (DNA): TGTGCCAGCAGTCCGGACAGCTATAATTCACCCCTCCACTTT.

This clonotype came up many times. The J gene is TRBJ2-7, the V gene TRBV6-2 or TRBV6-3; 7 nucleotides agree with TRBD1. J gave up 4 bases and V 7 bases, and 10 bases lay outside the gene matches. Looked up from germline, CDR1 is MNHEY and CDR2 is SVGEGT. The CDR3 runs 14 residues. CDR3 region: CASILTGMIYEQYF. The CDR3 coding sequence is TGTGCCAGCATTTTGACAGGGATGATATACGAGCAGTACTTC.

This clonotype has only a few counts. This chain connects TRBV20-1 to TRBJ1-3, with no clear D. The germline V gene encodes CDR1 DFQATT and CDR2 SNEGSKA (reference sequence). This CDR3 comprises 18 residues. Between the trimmed V and J ends, which lost 0 bases and 0 bases, there was a span of 18 bases. The CDR3 bases are TGCAGTGCTAGAGATGACCGGGATTCTCATCTCTCTGGAAACACCATATATTTT. This sequence encodes CSARDDRDSHLSGNTIYF.

This clonotype was counted many times. The chain employs TRBV6-1 and TRBJ1-5; D call uncertain. This CDR3 comprises 15 residues. Germline lookup yields CDR1 MNHNS and CDR2 SASEGT. Trimming removed 2 bases from V and 6 bases from J, with 14 bases in between. In DNA, the CDR3 is TGTGCCAGCAGTGAAATCGAGGGAATCGGTCAGCCCCAGCATTTT. This gives the protein CASSEIEGIGQPQHF.

The gene calls are TRBV18 and TRBJ2-7, with TRBD1 matching over 10 bases. This CDR3 spans 16 amino acids. V gave up 5 bases and J gave up 4 bases; unmatched junction bases: 11. Germline CDR1 and CDR2: KGHSH and LQKENI. Written as DNA, the CDR3 is TGTGCCAGCTCAAGCTTACCCGGGACAGGGGTTTACGAGCAGTACTTC. It yields the protein CASSSLPGTGVYEQYF.

At least ten counts were recorded for this clonotype. This rearrangement joins TRBV7-2 to TRBJ2-1, with D possibly TRBD1 on 6 matching bases. Trimming removed 3 bases at V and 7 bases at J, with 16 bases between. Germline V lookup: CDR1 SGHTA, CDR2 FQGNSA. The CDR3 has 15 residues. The CDR3 sequence is CASSFRDIAKNEQFF. The CDR3 DNA follows: TGTGCCAGCAGCTTCCGGGACATTGCCAAGAATGAGCAGTTCTTC.

This clonotype was seen repeatedly, ten times or more. This chain joins TRBV12-3 or TRBV12-4 and TRBJ1-1; a weak D match, TRBD1 (5 bases). CDR3 length: 14 residues. Trimming took off 3 bases at V and 1 base at J, with 9 bases between the two ends. CDR3 in amino acids: CASSFQGKNTEAFF. The CDR3 DNA sequence: TGTGCCAGCAGTTTCCAGGGCAAGAACACTGAAGCTTTCTTT.

There are many counts of this clonotype. The V call is TRBV28, the J call TRBJ1-1; tentatively, D is TRBD1 (5 bases). The CDR3 loop spans 15 amino acids. V gave up 7 bases and J gave up 6 bases, with 21 bases separating them. CDR1 and CDR2 (germline): MDHEN, SYDVKM. The CDR3 DNA sequence: TGTGCCAGCACAACCGGGGGGGTAGGTTGGGCTGAAGCTTTCTTT. It specifies CASTTGGVGWAEAFF.

This clonotype has a count of ten or more. CDR3 amino acids: CASSLRPSGNTIYF. CDR3 in DNA: TGTGCCAGCAGCTTACGACCCTCTGGAAACACCATATATTTT. This chain connects TRBV11-2 to TRBJ1-3; no clear D. Trimming took off 2 bases at V and 0 bases at J, with 5 bases between the two ends. The germline CDR1 and CDR2 sequences are SGHAT and FQNNGV. This CDR3 has 14 residues.

This clonotype was observed at least ten times. The gene calls are TRBV19 and TRBJ1-2; 7 bases agree with TRBD1. V dropped 4 bases and J dropped 7; count of bases not matched to a gene: 18. Germline loops: CDR1 LNHDA, CDR2 SQIVND (reference sequence). The CDR3 loop spans 17 amino acids. CDR3: CASSTRRILDRSFGYTF. For the CDR3, the DNA is TGTGCCAGTAGTACACGACGGATTCTGGACAGGAGCTTTGGCTACACCTTC. Full variable domain (outside the CDR3, taken from reference TRBV19 and TRBJ1-2): DGGITQSPKYLFRKEGQNVTLSCEQNLNHDAMYWYRQDPGQGLRLIYYSQIVNDFQKGDIAEGYSVSREKKESFPLTVTSAQKNPTAFYLCASSTRRILDRSFGYTFGSGTRLTVV.

The CDR3 reads CASTGGGHGYTF. The CDR3 DNA follows: TGTGCCAGCACCGGCGGAGGGCATGGCTACACCTTC. This chain joins TRBV12-3 or TRBV12-4 and TRBJ1-2; no definite D call. Trimming shortened V by 7 bases and J by 6 bases, and 12 bases separated the two germline ends. The CDR3 totals 12 residues.

This clonotype was counted a single time. The chain has TRBV6-1 and TRBJ2-3; 9 bases fit TRBD2. V dropped 5 bases and J dropped 3; count of bases not matched to a gene: 12. Per germline, CDR1 MNHNS and CDR2 SASEGT. This CDR3 is 17 amino acids long. Here the CDR3 DNA reads TGTGCCAGCAGTCACGGTCTAGCGGGACCGACGACAGATACGCAGTATTTT. Translating it yields CASSHGLAGPTTDTQYF.

This clonotype was seen repeatedly, ten times or more. V is TRBV7-9 and J is TRBJ2-1, with 7 bases fitting TRBD1. Gene TRBJ2-5 matches the end of the DNA better, so the J call may be wrong. CDR1 SEHNR and CDR2 FQNEAQ come from the germline V gene (reference sequence). This CDR3 is built from 14 residues. CDR3 in DNA: TGTGCCAGCAGTACATCGGGACAGCAAGAGACCCAGTACTTC. It encodes CASSTSGQQETQYF.

This clonotype was found a few times. V gene TRBV24-1 combines with J gene TRBJ2-1; 7 bases are shared with TRBD2. Germline V gene sequence: CDR1 KGHDR, CDR2 SFDVKD. CDR3 length: 14 residues. Trimming at V came to 9 bases and at J to 6 bases, leaving 10 bases not matched to a gene. The CDR3 sequence is CATGGGSFVNEQFF. The CDR3 DNA follows: TGTGCCACCGGTGGCGGGAGTTTTGTCAATGAGCAGTTCTTC.

A few counts support this clonotype. This chain uses TRBV6-2 or TRBV6-3 with TRBJ1-4; 7 positions agree with TRBD1. The CDR3 length is 14 residues. J lost 8 bases, V lost 6 bases, and 9 bases had no gene match. Germline CDR1 is MNHEY and CDR2 is SVGEGT. Here the CDR3 reads CASSQTGPWEKLFF. The CDR3 bases are TGTGCCAGCAGCCAGACAGGGCCTTGGGAAAAACTGTTTTTT.

In its sample, this clonotype was seen many times. This chain uses TRBV5-1 with TRBJ2-2; 7 positions match TRBD1. The CDR3 covers 16 residues. V dropped 2 bases and J dropped 5; count of bases not matched to a gene: 9. The germline V gene encodes CDR1 SGHRS and CDR2 YFSETQ. The CDR3 here is CASSFGPTGSTGELFF. CDR3 bases: TGCGCCAGCAGCTTCGGACCGACAGGGAGTACCGGGGAGCTGTTTTTT.

The chain links TRBV20-1 to TRBJ2-1, with a tentative D call TRBD1 (5 bases). The CDR3 is 11 residues long. The V gene lost 3 bases and the J gene lost 9 bases, with 9 bases spanning the gap. Germline assignment: CDR1 DFQATT and CDR2 SNEGSKA (reference sequence). For the CDR3, the DNA is TGCAGTGCTAGTAGGGGATTTGAGCAGTTCTTC. Its protein product is CSASRGFEQFF.

At least ten counts were recorded for this clonotype. This chain joins TRBV11-3 and TRBJ2-7; TRBD2 agrees at 7 bases. V lost 3 bases and J lost 1; bases outside the gene matches: 3. The CDR3 sequence is 14 residues long. CDR1 and CDR2 (germline): SGHNT, YENEEA. CDR3 region: CASSFEAGSYEQYF. CDR3 DNA sequence: TGTGCCAGCAGCTTTGAAGCGGGATCCTACGAGCAGTACTTC.

This clonotype has ten or more counts. The chain combines TRBV11-2 with TRBJ2-1, with D possibly called TRBD1 or TRBD2 (5 bases each). Germline V CDR1 and CDR2: SGHAT, FQNNGV. The ends were cut back, 5 bases at V and 6 bases at J, with 11 bases in the middle. The CDR3 loop spans 13 amino acids. The CDR3 coding sequence is TGTGCCAGCAGCGGGGGAATCCTCAATGAGCAGTTCTTC. It specifies CASSGGILNEQFF.

This clonotype has a handful of counts. This chain joins TRBV6-2 or TRBV6-3 and TRBJ2-7; 7 bases fit TRBD1. The length of the CDR3 is 13 residues. V dropped 2 bases and J dropped 6; count of bases not matched to a gene: 4. Germline loops: CDR1 MNHEY, CDR2 SVGEGT. For the CDR3, the DNA is TGTGCCAGCAGTTACAAGACAGGGATCGAGCAGTACTTC. Translated: CASSYKTGIEQYF.

In this sample, this clonotype turned up many times. This chain connects TRBV27 to TRBJ1-5; 8 bases are shared with TRBD1. Germline CDR1 reads MNHEY; CDR2 reads SMNVEV (reference sequence). Trimming took 6 bases from V and 3 from J; bases not matched to a gene: 7. This CDR3 is 15 amino acids long. In DNA form, the CDR3 reads TGTGCCAGCAGCTTCGGGACAGGAGTCAATCAGCCCCAGCATTTT. It yields the protein CASSFGTGVNQPQHF.